This T cell receptor (beta chain) was recorded in a study of T cells after yellow fever vaccination. Broader study findings: After the booster, approximately 95% of CD4 and about nine tenths of CD8 primary-response clones were re-detected. Day 0 sorted memory subsets lacked detectable levels of almost all vaccine-responding clonotypes.

V lost 6 bases to trimming and J lost 4 bases; unmatched junction nucleotides: 6. CDR3 length equals 14 residues. TCRdb reprocessed the 5' RACE reads via MiXCR and lists one record per CDR3 protein. The data show approximately 58,000 distinct CDR3 sequences, around 6.2% seen once. There are many counts of this clonotype. The chain employs TRBV12-3 or TRBV12-4 and TRBJ2-5; 9 positions agree with TRBD1. Here the sequenced sample was PBMCs, either bulk or a sorted T-cell subset (CD4+, CD8+, memory, or dextramer-sorted; not recorded which), taken on the day of the yellow fever booster vaccination. This TCR was sampled from a man between 18 and 29 years old who received the YFV17D yellow fever vaccine. The CDR3 nucleotides read TGTGCCAGCAGCTTTGGGACAGGGACAGAGACCCAGTACTTC. Protein: CASSFGTGTETQYF.